This T cell receptor (beta chain) was captured by sequencing in a study of Tregs in tolerant kidney transplant recipients. Regarding the study as a whole: The small number of patients limits these findings pending further validation. This study did not directly address biological reproducibility.

The CDR3 contains 16 residues. The germline gives CDR1 SGHNT, CDR2 YYREEE (reference sequence). Unstimulated Tregs (CD4+CD25+CD127-) and CD4+CD25- non-Tregs were sorted from PBMCs. An overnight rest at 37°C with about 220 IU/ml IL-2 preceded regulatory T cell sorting from thawed PBMCs. This clone has just one count. What it recognizes is unknown. The assay was immunoSEQ multiplex PCR, and TCRdb's table has in-frame clones only and misses some. The sample lists tens of thousands of clones; roughly nine tenths were seen once. The TCR comes from a human donor in good health. The sequencing sample was made of Tregs from blood. The chain carries TRBV5-4 and TRBJ2-5; TRBD1 agrees at 10 bases. The better agreement between TRBJ2-7 and the DNA end casts doubt on the J call. In DNA, the CDR3 is TGTGCCAGCAGCTTGGGAGGGACAGGGGAAGGCTACGAGCAGTACTTC. Its protein is CASSLGGTGEGYEQYF.